This T cell receptor (beta chain) is drawn from a study of blood T cell repertoires in COVID-19. Profiled with immunoSEQ multiplex PCR; TCRdb holds only in-frame clones, not every one. This sample has about 270,000 clones, with roughly 86% found just once. The CDR3 extends over 12 amino acids. CDR1 is MDHEN, CDR2 SYDVKM, per germline. The germline V and J ends were trimmed by 2 bases and 3 bases, with 5 bases remaining between them. The specimen sequenced was peripheral blood. This receptor was taken from an older woman who had recovered from COVID-19. The rearrangement joins TRBV28 to TRBJ2-7; no clear D. The CDR3 DNA is TGTGCCAGCAGTTTAGGAGTCTACGAGCAGTACTTC. Translated: CASSLGVYEQYF.